Shown below are 27 T cell receptor beta chains from a single sample sequenced in a study of response to subunit inactivated influenza vaccine. TCRdb independently ran MiXCR on the RT-PCR reads; one entry per CDR3 protein. Of approximately 500,000 distinct CDR3 sequences listed, approximately 20% are singletons. Separately, the same data were catalogued under a study of T cells expressing NK-cell markers. In that study: UMI-tagged 5'RACE template switching yielded the TCR beta cDNA.

Source: CD4+ T cells sorted from PBMCs, taken about 13 days after vaccination. The receptors shown here come from a man aged 50 or older who received an inactivated influenza vaccine.

This clonotype was seen only a few times. CDR3 loop: CASSLAGQGISYEQYF. Here the CDR3 DNA reads TGTGCCAGCAGCTTAGCCGGACAGGGAATCTCCTACGAGCAGTACTTC. The chain employs TRBV7-9 and TRBJ2-7; TRBD1 agrees at 8 bases. Germline-derived CDR1 and CDR2 are SEHNR and FQNEAQ (reference sequence). This CDR3 is built from 16 residues. V lost 0 bases to trimming and J lost 0 bases; unmatched junction nucleotides: 4.

This clonotype was detected only a few times. The genes are TRBV5-1 and TRBJ2-1; D ambiguous. The CDR3 is 16 residues long. V dropped 3 bases and J dropped 1 base, with 14 bases sitting between them. Germline V lookup: CDR1 SGHRS, CDR2 YFSETQ. CDR3 DNA: TGCGCCAGCAGCTACTATCAGGTAACATCCTACAATGAGCAGTTCTTC. As protein: CASSYYQVTSYNEQFF.

This clonotype was counted between two and nine times. This chain uses TRBV15 with TRBJ2-7; 12 bases match TRBD2. This CDR3 has 17 residues. V dropped 3 bases and J dropped 5; count of bases not matched to a gene: 11. Germline-derived CDR1 and CDR2 are LNHNV and YYDKDF (reference sequence). CDR3: CATSSRKLAGGPDEQYF. In DNA form, the CDR3 reads TGTGCCACCAGCAGCCGAAAGCTAGCGGGAGGGCCCGACGAGCAGTACTTC.

This rearrangement joins TRBV29-1 to TRBJ1-5; 7 nucleotides line up with TRBD1. The CDR3 contains 14 residues. J lost 2 bases, V lost 2 bases, and 3 bases had no gene match. The V gene's germline CDR1 is SQVTM and CDR2 ANQGSEA. The CDR3 loop reads CSVETGQGNQPQHF. The CDR3, as DNA: TGCAGCGTTGAAACCGGACAGGGCAATCAGCCCCAGCATTTT.

This clonotype was seen more than once but under ten times. The chain employs TRBV25-1 and TRBJ2-1, with TRBD2 matching over 10 bases. The germline V gene encodes CDR1 MGHDK and CDR2 SYGVNS. This CDR3 is 14 amino acids long. V gave up 5 bases and J gave up 7 bases; unmatched junction bases: 5. The CDR3 here is CASSPAGGQNEQFF. The CDR3 DNA is TGTGCCAGCAGTCCAGCGGGGGGGCAGAATGAGCAGTTCTTC. Full variable domain (remainder filled in from reference TRBV25-1 and TRBJ2-1): EADIYQTPRYLVIGTGKKITLECSQTMGHDKMYWYQQDPGMELHLIHYSYGVNSTEKGDLSSESTVSRIRTEHFPLTLESARPSHTSQYLCASSPAGGQNEQFFGPGTRLTVL.

This clonotype was detected only a few times. The chain joins TRBV7-8 to TRBJ2-1; perhaps TRBD2 as D (6 bases). The CDR3 length is 17 residues. CDR1 is SGHVS, CDR2 FQNEAQ, per germline. Deletions cut 5 bases from V and 1 base from J, with 18 bases between. The CDR3 spells CASSGGVSAKSYNEQFF. CDR3 DNA sequence: TGTGCCAGCAGCGGAGGGGTCAGCGCTAAATCCTACAATGAGCAGTTCTTC.

CDR3 sequence reads: CSARDPTSGRTNEQFF. CDR3 nucleotides: TGCAGTGCTAGAGATCCGACTAGCGGGAGGACCAATGAGCAGTTCTTC. This chain joins TRBV20-1 and TRBJ2-1; 13 bases align to TRBD2. The CDR3 extends over 16 amino acids. Germline CDR1 DFQATT, CDR2 SNEGSKA (reference sequence). V was pared by 0 bases and J by 6 bases, with 5 bases of the junction left unmatched.

At least ten counts were recorded for this clonotype. V and J are TRBV29-1 and TRBJ2-7; tentatively, D is TRBD1 or TRBD2 (5 bases each). The CDR3 runs to 14 residues. Trimming left V 5 bases short and J 0 bases short, with 14 bases between. CDR1 and CDR2 (germline): SQVTM, ANQGSEA. The chain's CDR3 is CSVTWDLSSYEQYF. The CDR3 DNA reads as TGCAGCGTTACGTGGGACCTAAGCTCCTACGAGCAGTACTTC.

This clonotype was seen a handful of times. The chain is built from TRBV29-1 and TRBJ2-3; D gene ambiguous. The CDR3 is 11 amino acids. Germline V gene sequence: CDR1 SQVTM, CDR2 ANQGSEA. Trimming left V 7 bases short and J 7 bases short, with 12 bases between. CDR3 coding DNA: TGCAGCGCCCCAAGGATGAATACGCAGTATTTT. It codes for CSAPRMNTQYF.

This clonotype was seen a handful of times. This chain links TRBV5-1 with TRBJ2-7, with D possibly TRBD1 on 8 matching bases. The CDR3 is 14 amino acids. The V end lost 7 bases, the J end lost 0 bases, and 14 bases lay between the germline ends. Germline V CDR1 and CDR2: SGHRS, YFSETQ. The CDR3 loop reads CASGQGGSSYEQYF. The CDR3 DNA reads as TGCGCCAGCGGACAGGGCGGGAGCTCCTACGAGCAGTACTTC.

This clonotype has just a few counts. J is TRBJ2-7 and V is TRBV5-1, with 9 bases lining up with TRBD2. V was pared by 4 bases and J by 1 base, with 6 bases of the junction left unmatched. The CDR3 length is 15 residues. Germline V gives CDR1 SGHRS, CDR2 YFSETQ. The CDR3: CASSPGTSHSYEQYF. CDR3 nucleotides: TGCGCCAGCAGCCCCGGGACTAGCCATTCCTACGAGCAGTACTTC. The entire variable domain, with the rest obtained from reference TRBV5-1 and TRBJ2-7, is as follows: KAGVTQTPRYLIKTRGQQVTLSCSPISGHRSVSWYQQTPGQGLQFLFEYFSETQRNKGNFPGRFSGRQFSNSRSEMNVSTLELGDSALYLCASSPGTSHSYEQYFGPGTRLTVT.

This clonotype was counted only a few times. The rearrangement joins TRBV9 to TRBJ1-2; D gene unclear. Germline V lookup: CDR1 SGDLS, CDR2 YYNGEE. V lost 0 bases and J lost 3, with 9 bases in between. The CDR3 length is 14 residues. DNA for the CDR3: TGTGCCAGCAGCGTAGGTGTGGGAGACTATGGCTACACCTTC. This gives the protein CASSVGVGDYGYTF.

This clonotype appeared many times. The chain has TRBV16 and TRBJ1-5; 10 bases align to TRBD1. The V gene's germline CDR1 is KGHSY and CDR2 FQNENV. The CDR3 consists of 14 residues. V lost 4 bases to trimming and J lost 6 bases; unmatched junction nucleotides: 3. The CDR3 sequence is CASSRGTGVQPQHF. The CDR3 region has the DNA TGTGCCAGCAGCCGCGGGACAGGGGTTCAGCCCCAGCATTTT.

The chain carries TRBV7-2 and TRBJ1-1; a possible D gene is TRBD1 (5 bases). The CDR3 covers 15 residues. Germline assignment: CDR1 SGHTA and CDR2 FQGNSA. The V end was cut by 5 bases, the J end by 7 bases, with 20 bases between. The CDR3 loop is CASSRPGQLFIEAFF. CDR3 DNA sequence: TGTGCCAGCAGCAGGCCGGGGCAATTATTTATTGAAGCTTTCTTT. Drawing the rest from reference TRBV7-2 and TRBJ1-1, the complete variable domain is GAGVSQSPSNKVTEKGKDVELRCDPISGHTALYWYRQSLGQGLEFLIYFQGNSAPDKSGLPSDRFSAERTGGSVSTLTIQRTQQEDSAVYLCASSRPGQLFIEAFFGQGTRLTVV.

The genes are TRBV19 and TRBJ2-3, with TRBD2 matching over 9 bases. Germline values: CDR1 LNHDA, CDR2 SQIVND (reference sequence). Trimming removed 4 bases from V and 5 bases from J; junction bases left unmatched: 7. CDR3 length: 15 residues. The CDR3, as DNA: TGTGCCAGTAGTAGGGCTAGCGGGACGGGAGATACGCAGTATTTT. Residues: CASSRASGTGDTQYF.

The V call is TRBV28, the J call TRBJ2-7; the D is unclear. This CDR3 region has 13 residues. Per germline, CDR1 MDHEN and CDR2 SYDVKM. Trimming stripped 5 bases from V and 12 bases from J, with 20 bases between. Here the CDR3 DNA reads TGTGCCAGCAGTAATTATGTGAACGCCCAGCGGTACTTC. Its translation: CASSNYVNAQRYF. Looking up the rest from reference TRBV28 and TRBJ2-7 gives the full variable domain: DVKVTQSSRYLVKRTGEKVFLECVQDMDHENMFWYRQDPGLGLRLIYFSYDVKMKEKGDIPEGYSVSREKKERFSLILESASTNQTSMYLCASSNYVNAQRYFGPGTRLTVT.

Only a few counts were recorded for this clonotype. The CDR3 sequence is CASSPEGGRETQYF. The CDR3 DNA follows: TGTGCCAGCAGCCCCGAGGGGGGGAGGGAGACCCAGTACTTC. This rearrangement joins TRBV13 to TRBJ2-5, with D possibly TRBD2 on 7 matching bases. Trimming pared 5 bases from V and 5 bases from J, leaving 15 bases between. The V gene's germline CDR1 is PRHDT and CDR2 FYEKMQ (reference sequence). The CDR3 loop spans 14 amino acids.

This clonotype came up a few times. The chain joins TRBV10-3 to TRBJ2-3, with 8 positions matching TRBD1. V shed 4 bases, J shed 3 bases, and the junction held 9 bases outside the gene matches. Germline V gene lookup returns CDR1 ENHRY and CDR2 SYGVKD. The CDR3 runs 16 residues. In nucleotides, the CDR3 is TGTGCCATCAGTGCTTCTTCAGGGGGCTTGACAGATACGCAGTATTTT. It specifies CAISASSGGLTDTQYF.

This clonotype was counted many times. The V call is TRBV24-1, the J call TRBJ2-3; unclear D gene. Trimming left V 4 bases short and J 4 bases short, with 5 bases between. This CDR3 has 12 amino acids. CDR1 is KGHDR and CDR2 is SFDVKD in the germline V gene. CDR3 residues: CATSDSADTQYF. CDR3 DNA sequence: TGTGCCACCAGTGACAGCGCAGATACGCAGTATTTT.

This clonotype was observed a few times. The genes are TRBV20-1 and TRBJ2-1; TRBD2 agrees at 12 bases. The germline V gene encodes CDR1 DFQATT and CDR2 SNEGSKA (reference sequence). The CDR3 loop spans 20 amino acids. The trim removed 3 bases at V and 8 bases at J, leaving 23 bases unmatched. The CDR3 here is CSASNSAGASGRAYVDEQFF. The CDR3 DNA is TGCAGTGCTAGTAATTCGGCAGGGGCTAGCGGGAGGGCGTACGTCGATGAGCAGTTCTTC.

This clonotype was detected only a few times. The rearrangement uses TRBV6-1 and TRBJ2-7, with 8 bases identical to TRBD1. The J segment lost 4 bases and the V segment lost 6 bases, leaving 11 bases of the junction unmatched. Germline CDR1 reads MNHNS; CDR2 reads SASEGT. The CDR3 is made up of 15 amino acids. Here the CDR3 DNA reads TGTGCCAGCAGAACTACTTTTGACAGGGGTTACGAGCAGTACTTC. It translates to CASRTTFDRGYEQYF.

The chain employs TRBV7-9 and TRBJ2-5; D unclear. The CDR3 has 13 amino acids. V lost 5 bases, J lost 1 base, and 8 bases lay in between. Per germline, CDR1 SEHNR and CDR2 FQNEAQ (reference sequence). CDR3 loop: CASSRVAQETQYF. The CDR3, as DNA: TGTGCCAGCAGCCGAGTAGCCCAAGAGACCCAGTACTTC.

CDR3 nucleotides: TGTGCCATCAGTGGAGACAGGGGTTGGGAGCAGTTCTTC. The encoded protein is CAISGDRGWEQFF. This chain joins TRBV10-3 and TRBJ2-1, with 8 bases aligning to TRBD1. Germline V CDR1 and CDR2: ENHRY, SYGVKD. V lost 4 bases to trimming and J lost 10 bases; unmatched junction nucleotides: 6. This CDR3 region has 13 residues.

This clonotype was counted a few times. The CDR3 spells CSARAQTSGGTETQYF. The CDR3, as DNA: TGCAGTGCTAGAGCCCAGACTAGCGGGGGGACAGAGACCCAGTACTTC. The chain is built from TRBV20-1 and TRBJ2-5, with TRBD2 matching 13 bases. The CDR3 loop spans 16 amino acids. Germline CDR1 is DFQATT and CDR2 is SNEGSKA (reference sequence). The junction had 6 bases not matched to a gene; V was cut back by 1 base and J by 4 bases.

This clonotype has more than one count but fewer than ten. The gene calls are TRBV10-3 and TRBJ2-7; TRBD1 aligns across 7 bases. CDR3 length: 14 residues. CDR1 and CDR2 (germline): ENHRY, SYGVKD. Trimming at V came to 4 bases and at J to 4 bases, leaving 7 bases not matched to a gene. The CDR3 loop reads CAISVKQGQYEQYF. For the CDR3, the DNA is TGTGCCATCAGTGTCAAACAGGGGCAATACGAGCAGTACTTC.

V and J are TRBV5-1 and TRBJ2-1, with D unclear. CDR3 length: 15 amino acids. CDR1 SGHRS and CDR2 YFSETQ come from the germline V gene. V lost 7 bases and J lost 8, with 22 bases in between. CDR3 sequence (DNA): TGCGCCAGCTCCCTTAGGGCTGTTGAGCGCCATGAGCAGTTCTTC. This encodes CASSLRAVERHEQFF.

The V gene is TRBV10-3, the J gene TRBJ2-2, with TRBD2 matching over 7 bases. V gave up 2 bases and J gave up 1 base; unmatched junction bases: 4. The CDR3 is 16 amino acids. Germline assignment: CDR1 ENHRY and CDR2 SYGVKD. The CDR3: CAISEMGGKNTGELFF. DNA for the CDR3: TGTGCCATCAGTGAGATGGGGGGGAAGAACACCGGGGAGCTGTTTTTT.